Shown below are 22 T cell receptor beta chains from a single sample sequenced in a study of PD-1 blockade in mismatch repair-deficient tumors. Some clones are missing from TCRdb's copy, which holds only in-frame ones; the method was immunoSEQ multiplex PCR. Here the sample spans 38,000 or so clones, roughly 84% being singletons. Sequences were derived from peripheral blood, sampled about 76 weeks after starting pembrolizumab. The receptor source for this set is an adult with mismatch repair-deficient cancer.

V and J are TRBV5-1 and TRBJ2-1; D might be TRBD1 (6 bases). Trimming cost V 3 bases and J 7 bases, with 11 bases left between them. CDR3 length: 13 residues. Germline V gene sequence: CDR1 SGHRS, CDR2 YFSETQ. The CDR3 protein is CASSSLGGNEQFF. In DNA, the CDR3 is TGCGCCAGCAGCTCCCTAGGGGGTAATGAGCAGTTCTTC.

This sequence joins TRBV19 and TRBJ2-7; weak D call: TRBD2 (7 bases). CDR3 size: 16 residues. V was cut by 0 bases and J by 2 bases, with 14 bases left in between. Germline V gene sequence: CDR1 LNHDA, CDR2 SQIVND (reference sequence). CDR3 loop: CASSIDGGLNPYEQYF. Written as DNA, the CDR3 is TGTGCCAGTAGTATAGACGGGGGGCTTAACCCCTACGAGCAGTACTTC.

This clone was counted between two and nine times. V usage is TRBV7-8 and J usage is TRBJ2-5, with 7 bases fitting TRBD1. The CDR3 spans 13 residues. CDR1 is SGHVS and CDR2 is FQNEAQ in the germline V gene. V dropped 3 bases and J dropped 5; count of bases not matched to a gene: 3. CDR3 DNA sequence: TGTGCCAGCAGCTTTGGGACAGTTGAGACCCAGTACTTC. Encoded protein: CASSFGTVETQYF.

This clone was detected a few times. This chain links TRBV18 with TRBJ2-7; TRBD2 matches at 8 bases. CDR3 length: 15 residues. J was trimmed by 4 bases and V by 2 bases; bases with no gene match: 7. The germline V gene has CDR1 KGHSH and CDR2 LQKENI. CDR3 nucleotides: TGTGCCAGCTCACCAGAGCGGGAGACCCCATACGAGCAGTACTTC. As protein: CASSPERETPYEQYF. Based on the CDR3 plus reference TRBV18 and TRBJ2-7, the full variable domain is NAGVMQNPRHLVRRRGQEARLRCSPMKGHSHVYWYRQLPEEGLKFMVYLQKENIIDESGMPKERFSAEFPKEGPSILRIQQVVRGDSAAYFCASSPERETPYEQYFGPGTRLTVT.

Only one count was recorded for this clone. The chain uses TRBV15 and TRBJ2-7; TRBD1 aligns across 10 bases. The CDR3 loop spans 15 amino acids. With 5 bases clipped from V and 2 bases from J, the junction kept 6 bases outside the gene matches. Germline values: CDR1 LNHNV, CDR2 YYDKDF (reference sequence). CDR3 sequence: CATSLRTGGTYEQYF. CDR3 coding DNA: TGTGCCACCAGCCTCCGGACAGGGGGAACCTACGAGCAGTACTTC.

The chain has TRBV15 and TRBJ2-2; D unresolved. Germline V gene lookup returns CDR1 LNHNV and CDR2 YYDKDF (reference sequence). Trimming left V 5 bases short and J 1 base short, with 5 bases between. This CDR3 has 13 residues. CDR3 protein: CATSLMNTGELFF. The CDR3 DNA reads TGTGCCACCAGCTTAATGAACACCGGGGAGCTGTTTTTT.

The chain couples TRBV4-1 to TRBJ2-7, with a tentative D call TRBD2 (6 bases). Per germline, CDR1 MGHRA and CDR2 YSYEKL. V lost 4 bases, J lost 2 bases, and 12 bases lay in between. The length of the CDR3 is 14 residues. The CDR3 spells CASSLTGEAYEQYF. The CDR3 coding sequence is TGCGCCAGCAGCCTGACGGGAGAGGCCTACGAGCAGTACTTC.

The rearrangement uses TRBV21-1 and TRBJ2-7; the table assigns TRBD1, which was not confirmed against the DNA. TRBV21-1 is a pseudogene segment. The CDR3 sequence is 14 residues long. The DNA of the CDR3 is TGTGCCAGCAACCCTCCGACAGGCGTCTACGAGCAGTACTTC. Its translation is CASNPPTGVYEQYF.

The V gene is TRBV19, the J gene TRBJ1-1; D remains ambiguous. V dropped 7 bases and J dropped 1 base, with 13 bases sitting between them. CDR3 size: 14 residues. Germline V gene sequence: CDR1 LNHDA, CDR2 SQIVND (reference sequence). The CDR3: CASIQSWGNTEAFF. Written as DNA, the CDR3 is TGTGCCAGTATCCAATCATGGGGGAACACTGAAGCTTTCTTT.

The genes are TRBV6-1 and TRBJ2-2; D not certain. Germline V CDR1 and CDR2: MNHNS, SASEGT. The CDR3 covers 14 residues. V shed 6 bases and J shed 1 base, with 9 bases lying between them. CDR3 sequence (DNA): TGTGCCAGCAGAAAGACGGTGAACACCGGGGAGCTGTTTTTT. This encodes CASRKTVNTGELFF.

In DNA, the CDR3 is TGTGCCAGCAGCTCACAAGAGACCCAGTACTTC. Translated, it gives CASSSQETQYF. J is TRBJ2-5 and V is TRBV7-2; D ambiguous. The CDR3 covers 11 residues. Germline loops: CDR1 SGHTA, CDR2 FQGNSA. The germline V and J ends were trimmed by 4 bases and 2 bases, with 2 bases remaining between them.

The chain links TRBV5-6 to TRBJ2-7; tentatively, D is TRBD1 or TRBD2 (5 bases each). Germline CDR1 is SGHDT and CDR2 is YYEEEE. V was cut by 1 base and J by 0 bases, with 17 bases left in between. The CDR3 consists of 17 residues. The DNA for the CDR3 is TGTGCCAGCAGCTTGAAAGGATCTGGGGGTCGCTCCTACGAGCAGTACTTC. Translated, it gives CASSLKGSGGRSYEQYF.

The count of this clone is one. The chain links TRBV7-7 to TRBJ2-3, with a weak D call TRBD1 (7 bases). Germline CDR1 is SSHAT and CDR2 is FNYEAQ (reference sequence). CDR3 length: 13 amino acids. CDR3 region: CASGATGADTQYF. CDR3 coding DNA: TGTGCTAGCGGCGCTACAGGGGCAGATACGCAGTATTTT.

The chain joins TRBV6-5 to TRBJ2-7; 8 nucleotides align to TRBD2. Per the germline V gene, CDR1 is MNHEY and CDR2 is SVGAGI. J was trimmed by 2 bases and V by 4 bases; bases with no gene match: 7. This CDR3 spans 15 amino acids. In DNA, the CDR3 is TGTGCCAGCAGTTCGGGGGGGATTCCGCCCTACGAGCAGTACTTC. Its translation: CASSSGGIPPYEQYF.

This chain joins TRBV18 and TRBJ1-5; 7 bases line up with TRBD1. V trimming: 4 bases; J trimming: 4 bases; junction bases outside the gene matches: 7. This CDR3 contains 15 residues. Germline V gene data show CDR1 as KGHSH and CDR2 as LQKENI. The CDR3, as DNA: TGTGCCAGCTCACTCGAACAGGGGACGAATCAGCCCCAGCATTTT. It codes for CASSLEQGTNQPQHF.

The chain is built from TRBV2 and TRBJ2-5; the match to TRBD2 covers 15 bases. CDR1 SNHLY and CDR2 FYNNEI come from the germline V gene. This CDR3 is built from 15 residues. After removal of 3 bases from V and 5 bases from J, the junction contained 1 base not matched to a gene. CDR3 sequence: CASSEGLAGGETQYF. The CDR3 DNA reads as TGTGCCAGCAGTGAGGGACTAGCGGGAGGTGAGACCCAGTACTTC.

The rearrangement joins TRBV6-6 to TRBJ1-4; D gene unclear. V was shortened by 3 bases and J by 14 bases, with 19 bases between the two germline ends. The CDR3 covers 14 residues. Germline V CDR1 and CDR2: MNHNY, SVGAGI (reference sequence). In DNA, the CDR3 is TGTGCCAGCAGTTATGTTATCAGAGATAATATTCTGTTTTTT. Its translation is CASSYVIRDNILFF.

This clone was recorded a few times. CDR3 sequence reads: CAWSSTGLNQPQHF. Written as DNA, the CDR3 is TGTGCCTGGAGCTCGACAGGGTTAAATCAGCCCCAGCATTTT. The rearrangement uses TRBV30 and TRBJ1-5; 7 bases map to TRBD1. The V and J ends lost 3 bases and 4 bases, in that order; junction bases with no gene match: 6. The germline V gene has CDR1 GTSNPN and CDR2 SVGIG (reference sequence). There are 14 residues in the CDR3.

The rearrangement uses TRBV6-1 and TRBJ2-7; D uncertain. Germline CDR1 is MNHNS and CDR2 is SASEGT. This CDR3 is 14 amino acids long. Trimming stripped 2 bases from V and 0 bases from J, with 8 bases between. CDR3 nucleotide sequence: TGTGCCAGCAGTGAATCCCCAGACTCCTACGAGCAGTACTTC. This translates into CASSESPDSYEQYF.

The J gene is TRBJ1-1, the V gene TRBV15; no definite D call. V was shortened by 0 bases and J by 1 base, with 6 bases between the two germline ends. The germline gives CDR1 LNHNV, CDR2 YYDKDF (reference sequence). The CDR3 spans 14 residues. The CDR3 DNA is TGTGCCACCAGCAGAGATCGCGGGAACACTGAAGCTTTCTTT. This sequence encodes CATSRDRGNTEAFF. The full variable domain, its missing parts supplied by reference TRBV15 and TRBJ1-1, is DAMVIQNPRYQVTQFGKPVTLSCSQTLNHNVMYWYQQKSSQAPKLLFHYYDKDFNNEADTPDNFQSRRPNTSFCFLDIRSPGLGDTAMYLCATSRDRGNTEAFFGQGTRLTVV.

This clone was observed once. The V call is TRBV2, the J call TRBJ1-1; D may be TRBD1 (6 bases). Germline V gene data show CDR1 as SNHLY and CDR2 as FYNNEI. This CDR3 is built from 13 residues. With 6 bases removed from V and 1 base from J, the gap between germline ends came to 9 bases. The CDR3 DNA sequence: TGTGCCAGCAGGGTCAGGGGGAACACTGAAGCTTTCTTT. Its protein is CASRVRGNTEAFF.

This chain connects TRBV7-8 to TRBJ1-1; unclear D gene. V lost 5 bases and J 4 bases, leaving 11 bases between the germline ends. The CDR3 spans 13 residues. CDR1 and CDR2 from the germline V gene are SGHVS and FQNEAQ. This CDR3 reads CASSPSQGTEAFF. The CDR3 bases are TGTGCCAGCAGCCCGTCCCAAGGCACTGAAGCTTTCTTT.